A selection of T cell receptor beta chains follows, all from one sample in a study of T-cell reconstitution after alpha-beta-depleted transplantation in children. Each CDR3 protein is one row after TCRdb ran MiXCR on the PCR reads. The sample carries a few hundred thousand distinct CDR3 sequences, 10% recorded once. The sample consisted of PBMCs from the stem cell graft donor, taken from the stem cell graft. The receptor set was obtained from a human donor who donated a stem cell graft to a child with acute lymphoblastic leukemia. Each CDR3 is given with its conserved first and last residue. Each record gives: CDR3 protein, CDR3 DNA, clone size, V gene, J gene, D gene, CDR3 length. The D gene is left open where the match is weak. Size values are once, few and many counts, or a class for expanded clones, and some rows have none.

CDR3: CASGLVGRECYEKTQYF; DNA: TGTGCTAGTGGTTTGGTAGGACGGGAATGCTACGAAAAGACCCAGTACTTC; size: NA; V: TRBV12-5; J: TRBJ2-5; D: NA; length: 17
CDR3: CASMTGQGNTGELFF; DNA: TGTGCCAGCATGACTGGGCAGGGGAACACCGGGGAGCTGTTTTTT; size: once; V: TRBV6-2/TRBV6-3; J: TRBJ2-2; D: NA; length: 15
CDR3: CASSPLGGRGQETQYF; DNA: TGTGCCAGCAGCCCATTGGGCGGGAGGGGTCAAGAGACCCAGTACTTC; size: few; V: TRBV7-2; J: TRBJ2-5; D: TRBD2; length: 16
CDR3: CASSLAGPGANVLTF; DNA: TGTGCCAGCAGCCTCGCAGGGCCCGGGGCCAACGTCCTGACTTTC; size: few; V: TRBV12-3/TRBV12-4; J: TRBJ2-6; D: NA; length: 15
CDR3: CASSADRALTGELFF; DNA: TGTGCCAGCAGCGCCGACAGGGCGCTCACCGGGGAGCTGTTTTTT; size: few; V: TRBV9; J: TRBJ2-2; D: TRBD1; length: 15
CDR3: CASSPGGDGSSETQYF; DNA: TGTGCCAGCAGCCCCGGAGGGGACGGGAGCAGTGAGACCCAGTACTTC; size: few; V: TRBV3-1; J: TRBJ2-5; D: NA; length: 16
CDR3: CASSFLADTDTQYF; DNA: TGTGCCAGCAGTTTTTTAGCGGACACAGATACGCAGTATTTT; size: few; V: TRBV27; J: TRBJ2-3; D: NA; length: 14
CDR3: CASSPLVGLAGDEQYF; DNA: TGCGCCAGCAGCCCCCTGGTTGGGCTAGCGGGAGATGAGCAGTACTTC; size: NA; V: TRBV5-1; J: TRBJ2-7; D: TRBD2; length: 16
CDR3: CSASRGEGSTDTQYF; DNA: TGCAGTGCTAGCAGAGGGGAGGGGTCCACAGATACGCAGTATTTT; size: few; V: TRBV20-1; J: TRBJ2-3; D: TRBD2; length: 15
CDR3: CASNQGAGGELFF; DNA: TGTGCCAGCAACCAGGGGGCGGGCGGGGAGCTGTTTTTT; size: few; V: TRBV7-3; J: TRBJ2-2; D: TRBD1; length: 13
CDR3: CASSFWGTNEKLFF; DNA: TGCGCCAGCAGCTTCTGGGGGACTAATGAAAAACTGTTTTTT; size: few; V: TRBV5-1; J: TRBJ1-4; D: NA; length: 14
CDR3: CSAPPRQGAGGYTF; DNA: TGCAGTGCACCTCCCAGACAGGGGGCGGGAGGCTACACCTTC; size: NA; V: TRBV20-1; J: TRBJ1-2; D: TRBD1; length: 14
CDR3: CASSQGAPRTYEHYF; DNA: TGTGCCAGCAGCCAAGGGGCACCTCGAACCTACGAGCACTACTTC; size: NA; V: TRBV7-9; J: TRBJ2-7; D: NA; length: 15
CDR3: CATSYRVTYEQYF; DNA: TGTGCCACCAGCTACAGGGTTACCTACGAGCAGTACTTC; size: NA; V: TRBV15; J: TRBJ2-7; D: NA; length: 13
CDR3: CSPLVAGATDTQYF; DNA: TGCAGTCCCTTGGTCGCGGGAGCGACAGATACGCAGTATTTT; size: NA; V: TRBV20-1; J: TRBJ2-3; D: TRBD2; length: 14
CDR3: CASSIRTDGRGEAFF; DNA: TGTGCCAGCAGTATTCGGACAGATGGTAGGGGTGAAGCTTTCTTT; size: NA; V: TRBV27; J: TRBJ1-1; D: NA; length: 15
CDR3: CASSLQGGTGELFF; DNA: TGTGCCAGCAGTCTCCAGGGTGGGACCGGGGAGCTGTTTTTT; size: NA; V: TRBV6-4; J: TRBJ2-2; D: NA; length: 14
CDR3: CASSSGRTGGYEQYF; DNA: TGCGCCAGCAGCTCGGGGCGGACAGGGGGCTACGAGCAGTACTTC; size: few; V: TRBV4-3; J: TRBJ2-7; D: TRBD1; length: 15
CDR3: CASSLIQGGGYTF; DNA: TGTGCCAGCAGTCTTATACAGGGTGGTGGCTACACCTTC; size: NA; V: TRBV12-3/TRBV12-4; J: TRBJ1-2; D: NA; length: 13
CDR3: CASGRGLAGNNEQFF; DNA: TGTGCCAGCGGCCGGGGACTAGCGGGAAACAATGAGCAGTTCTTC; size: many; V: TRBV28; J: TRBJ2-1; D: TRBD2; length: 15
CDR3: CSAPGTLNTEAFF; DNA: TGCAGCGCCCCCGGGACTCTGAACACTGAAGCTTTCTTT; size: many; V: TRBV29-1; J: TRBJ1-1; D: NA; length: 13
CDR3: CSALGQGHEQYF; DNA: TGCAGTGCTCTCGGACAGGGCCACGAGCAGTACTTC; size: few; V: TRBV20-1; J: TRBJ2-7; D: TRBD1; length: 12
CDR3: CSVRDFSGRETQYF; DNA: TGCAGTGTAAGGGACTTTAGCGGGAGAGAGACCCAGTACTTC; size: many; V: TRBV20-1; J: TRBJ2-5; D: TRBD2; length: 14
CDR3: CSVFEGNYGYTF; DNA: TGCAGCGTTTTTGAGGGCAACTATGGCTACACCTTC; size: few; V: TRBV29-1; J: TRBJ1-2; D: NA; length: 12
CDR3: CSARFRDTNEKLFF; DNA: TGCAGTGCTAGATTCCGGGACACCAATGAAAAACTGTTTTTT; size: few; V: TRBV20-1; J: TRBJ1-4; D: NA; length: 14